Listed here are 25 T cell receptor beta chains from one sample, sequenced in a study of Graves' ophthalmopathy and Graves' hyperthyroidism. RNA transcripts served as template for amplifying TCR beta CDR3 sequences. HTBI-primed RT-PCR formed the first round, and a multiplex PCR formed the second. One entry per CDR3 protein results from TCRdb running MiXCR on the multiplex PCR reads. The sample holds more than 1,000,000 distinct CDR3 sequences, approximately 35% seen once. Sequencing input: peripheral blood or thyroid tissue (not recorded which). The receptors shown here come from an adult man with Graves' hyperthyroidism.

This clonotype appeared many times. The chain uses TRBV20-1 and TRBJ2-7; weak D call: TRBD2 (5 bases). Germline V lookup: CDR1 DFQATT, CDR2 SNEGSKA (reference sequence). CDR3 length: 13 residues. The V end was cut by 3 bases, the J end by 6 bases, with 15 bases between. CDR3: CSASIPTSLEQYF. In DNA, the CDR3 is TGCAGTGCTAGTATCCCCACTAGTCTCGAGCAGTACTTC.

In this sample, this clonotype turned up many times. The chain has TRBV29-1 and TRBJ2-5; unclear D gene. The V gene lost 2 bases and the J gene lost 2 bases, with 6 bases spanning the gap. Germline CDR1 and CDR2: SQVTM and ANQGSEA. The CDR3 extends over 12 amino acids. The CDR3: CSVEIQQETQYF. The DNA for the CDR3 is TGCAGCGTTGAAATACAGCAAGAGACCCAGTACTTC.

This clonotype was recorded at least ten times. This chain uses TRBV6-5 with TRBJ1-1, with D uncertain. CDR3 size: 14 residues. From germline, CDR1 is MNHEY and CDR2 SVGAGI. Trimming left V 2 bases short and J 6 bases short, with 13 bases between. As DNA, the CDR3 is TGTGCCAGCAGTTACCTTGGGGTCGGGCCTGAAGCTTTCTTT. Encoded protein: CASSYLGVGPEAFF.

CDR3 nucleotides: TGCAGCGTTGCTCAAGGCTTCTCCTACGAGCAGTACTTC. This gives the protein CSVAQGFSYEQYF. This chain connects TRBV29-1 to TRBJ2-5; D is undetermined. The J call is uncertain, as TRBJ2-7 better fits the DNA end. CDR1 and CDR2 (germline): SQVTM, ANQGSEA. The CDR3 covers 13 residues.

This clonotype was seen only a few times. The chain is built from TRBV4-1 and TRBJ1-1; no reliable D call. Germline CDR1 is MGHRA and CDR2 is YSYEKL. The CDR3 has 15 amino acids. Trimming took 0 bases from V and 4 from J, leaving 12 bases between them. Here the CDR3 DNA reads TGCGCCAGCAGCCAAGACAGTAATTATGGCACTGAAGCTTTCTTT. Amino acids: CASSQDSNYGTEAFF.

V is TRBV10-3 and J is TRBJ2-5, with D perhaps assigned TRBD1 or TRBD2 (5 bases each). V lost 10 bases, J lost 2 bases, and 17 bases lay in between. Germline V gene sequence: CDR1 ENHRY, CDR2 SYGVKD. The CDR3 loop spans 14 amino acids. The CDR3: CATSPGRTQETQYF. The DNA of the CDR3 is TGTGCCACCAGCCCGGGACGGACACAAGAGACCCAGTACTTC.

This clonotype came up many times. This chain uses TRBV9 with TRBJ2-7; maybe TRBD1 (6 bases). Deletions cut 0 bases from V and 3 bases from J, with 16 bases between. The germline V gene encodes CDR1 SGDLS and CDR2 YYNGEE. This CDR3 region has 16 residues. The CDR3 is CASSVESDRQIYEQYF. The CDR3 DNA follows: TGTGCCAGCAGCGTAGAATCAGACAGGCAAATCTACGAGCAGTACTTC.

The table lists this clonotype with a count of one. At one end the junction does not follow the germline gene, possibly because of a read error. This chain joins TRBV29-1 and TRBJ2-2, with 8 nucleotides matching TRBD1. The length of the CDR3 is 16 residues. The germline gives CDR1 SQVTM, CDR2 ANQGSEA. DNA for the CDR3: TGCAGCGCCGAAATCCAGGGGGCTAAGAACACTGGGGAGCTGTTTTTT. It encodes CSAEIQGAKNTGELFF.

This clonotype has only a few counts. The genes are TRBV9 and TRBJ2-2; TRBD1 matches at 9 bases. V shed 3 bases and J 5 bases; nucleotides not matched to a gene: 11. Looked up from germline, CDR1 is SGDLS and CDR2 is YYNGEE. The CDR3 totals 17 residues. The CDR3 loop reads CASSARQGEVSTGELFF. Written as DNA, the CDR3 is TGTGCCAGCAGCGCCCGACAGGGGGAGGTTTCGACCGGGGAGCTGTTTTTT.

The table lists this clonotype with many counts. The CDR3 DNA is TGTGCCAGCAGCCCTTACCAAGAGACCCAGTACTTC. This gives the protein CASSPYQETQYF. The chain employs TRBV14 and TRBJ2-5; D call uncertain. The CDR3 is 12 amino acids. Between the trimmed V and J ends, which lost 4 bases and 0 bases, there was a span of 3 bases. In germline, CDR1 is SGHDN, CDR2 FVKESK.

This clonotype was observed many times. The chain uses TRBV2 and TRBJ1-3, with 8 bases identical to TRBD1. CDR3 length: 16 residues. Trimming cost V 5 bases and J 0 bases; bases outside gene matches: 6. Germline loops: CDR1 SNHLY, CDR2 FYNNEI. CDR3: CASSPDRENSGNTIYF. In nucleotides, the CDR3 is TGTGCCAGCAGTCCGGACAGGGAAAACTCTGGAAACACCATATATTTT.

This clonotype was detected ten times or more. The rearrangement links TRBV29-1 to TRBJ1-2; 8 bases align to TRBD1. The V segment lost 7 bases and the J segment 0 bases; nucleotides outside the gene matches: 4. The CDR3 is 13 residues long. Germline lookup yields CDR1 SQVTM and CDR2 ANQGSEA. The CDR3 sequence is CSAQGAANYGYTF. The DNA for the CDR3 is TGCAGCGCTCAGGGGGCCGCTAACTATGGCTACACCTTC.

In its sample, this clonotype was seen many times. The chain couples TRBV11-2 to TRBJ2-7; unclear D gene. Germline V gives CDR1 SGHAT, CDR2 FQNNGV. V was cut by 8 bases and J by 3 bases, with 8 bases left in between. The CDR3 is 11 residues long. CDR3: CASGVGYEQYF. The CDR3, as DNA: TGTGCCAGCGGAGTTGGCTACGAGCAGTACTTC.

Note on this clonotype: A much larger clone sits a single nucleotide away, making a read error possible. V gene TRBV9 combines with J gene TRBJ1-3; 9 positions agree with TRBD1. The DNA matches TRBJ1-1 better at its end, which makes the J call doubtful. CDR3 length: 15 residues. CDR1 is SGDLS, CDR2 YYNGEE, per germline. The CDR3 bases are TGTGCCAGCAGCCAGATACAGGGGGCCAACACTGAAGCTTTCTTT. Its translation is CASSQIQGANTEAFF.

This clonotype was observed many times. The gene calls are TRBV6-6 and TRBJ2-5, with TRBD1 as a possible D gene (6 bases). The germline V and J ends were trimmed by 5 bases and 5 bases, with 21 bases remaining between them. This CDR3 has 16 residues. Germline lookup yields CDR1 MNHNY and CDR2 SVGAGI (reference sequence). The CDR3 sequence: CASSNEGVVGRETQYF. Here the CDR3 DNA reads TGTGCCAGCAGTAACGAGGGGGTCGTGGGTAGGGAGACCCAGTACTTC.

The V gene is TRBV20-1, the J gene TRBJ1-1; D perhaps matches TRBD1 (6 bases). With 5 bases removed from V and 0 bases from J, the gap between germline ends came to 16 bases. The CDR3 is 15 residues long. Germline CDR1 and CDR2: DFQATT and SNEGSKA (reference sequence). The CDR3 region has the DNA TGCAGTGCTTATGGACAGAGACCCATGAACACTGAAGCTTTCTTT. Translation gives CSAYGQRPMNTEAFF.

V and J are TRBV11-2 and TRBJ2-7; 8 bases are a match to TRBD2. The V segment lost 3 bases and the J segment 4 bases; nucleotides outside the gene matches: 5. Germline assignment: CDR1 SGHAT and CDR2 FQNNGV. This CDR3 comprises 14 residues. CDR3 sequence reads: CASSFGSGMYEQYF. The CDR3 DNA reads as TGTGCCAGCAGCTTTGGTAGCGGGATGTACGAGCAGTACTTC.

In its sample, this clonotype was seen a few times. The chain is built from TRBV12-3 or TRBV12-4 and TRBJ2-6, with 9 bases lining up with TRBD1. This CDR3 has 19 residues. J gave up 0 bases and V 5 bases, and 11 bases lay outside the gene matches. Written as DNA, the CDR3 is TGTGCCAGCAGTACCCGGAGGGGACAGGGACTCTCTGGGGCCAACGTCCTGACTTTC. It codes for CASSTRRGQGLSGANVLTF.

At least ten counts were recorded for this clonotype. The chain combines TRBV3-1 with TRBJ1-6; no firm D call. This CDR3 is built from 13 residues. Trimming removed 0 bases at V and 9 bases at J, with 6 bases between. Germline loops: CDR1 LGHDT, CDR2 YNNKEL (reference sequence). CDR3 residues: CASSQEIGSPLHF. In nucleotides, the CDR3 is TGTGCCAGCAGCCAAGAGATCGGTTCACCCCTCCACTTT.

The chain couples TRBV12-3 or TRBV12-4 to TRBJ2-7, with 13 bases lining up with TRBD2. This CDR3 has 18 residues. V shed 2 bases and J 9 bases; nucleotides not matched to a gene: 16. The CDR3 coding sequence is TGTGCCAGCAGTTTAACAGTCGGGACTAGCGGGAATACGTCTCGGCAGTACTTC. Its translation is CASSLTVGTSGNTSRQYF.

This chain uses TRBV12-3 or TRBV12-4 with TRBJ2-2; a weak D match, TRBD2 (5 bases). The CDR3 is 14 amino acids. V was trimmed by 6 bases and J by 4 bases, leaving 12 bases between them. CDR3 bases: TGTGCCAGCAGAAGGGAGAGTCGCACCGGGGAGCTGTTTTTT. Protein: CASRRESRTGELFF.

This clonotype was counted at least ten times. The chain joins TRBV9 to TRBJ2-7, with D unresolved. Trimming shortened V by 3 bases and J by 7 bases, and 11 bases separated the two germline ends. The germline gives CDR1 SGDLS, CDR2 YYNGEE. This CDR3 contains 12 residues. This chain's CDR3 is CASSGSSREQYF. CDR3 bases: TGTGCCAGCAGCGGGTCTAGTAGGGAGCAGTACTTC.

In this sample, this clonotype turned up many times. The CDR3 coding sequence is TGTGCCAGCACCGGGGCCCTAAATCAGCCCCAGCATTTT. It codes for CASTGALNQPQHF. V and J are TRBV12-3 or TRBV12-4 and TRBJ1-5; perhaps TRBD1 as D (5 bases). V dropped 7 bases and J dropped 4 bases, with 11 bases sitting between them. The CDR3 runs 13 residues.

This clonotype was observed a handful of times. DNA for the CDR3: TGCAGTGCTAGAAAGGGCGCGCAGGGCTACACCTTC. Protein product: CSARKGAQGYTF. The V and J genes are TRBV20-1 and TRBJ1-2; no clear D. Germline V gene sequence: CDR1 DFQATT, CDR2 SNEGSKA (reference sequence). V was cut by 2 bases and J by 8 bases, with 12 bases left in between. This CDR3 comprises 12 residues.

The sample holds a few counts of this clonotype. The genes are TRBV11-2 and TRBJ2-5, with D tentatively TRBD2 (5 bases). V lost 5 bases and J lost 2, with 15 bases in between. The germline V gene has CDR1 SGHAT and CDR2 FQNNGV. This CDR3 contains 15 residues. The CDR3 sequence is CASSLRWTYQETQYF. CDR3 DNA: TGTGCCAGCAGCCTCCGTTGGACTTATCAAGAGACCCAGTACTTC.